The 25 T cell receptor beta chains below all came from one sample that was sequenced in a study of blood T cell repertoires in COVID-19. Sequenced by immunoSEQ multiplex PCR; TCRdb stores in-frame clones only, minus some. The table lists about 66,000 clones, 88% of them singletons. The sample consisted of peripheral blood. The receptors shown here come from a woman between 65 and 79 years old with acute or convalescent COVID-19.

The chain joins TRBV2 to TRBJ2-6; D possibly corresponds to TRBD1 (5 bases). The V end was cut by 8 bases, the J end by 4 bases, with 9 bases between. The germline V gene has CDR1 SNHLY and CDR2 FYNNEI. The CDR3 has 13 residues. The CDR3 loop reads CASSREGANVLTF. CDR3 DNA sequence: TGTGCCAGCTCCAGGGAAGGGGCCAACGTCCTGACTTTC.

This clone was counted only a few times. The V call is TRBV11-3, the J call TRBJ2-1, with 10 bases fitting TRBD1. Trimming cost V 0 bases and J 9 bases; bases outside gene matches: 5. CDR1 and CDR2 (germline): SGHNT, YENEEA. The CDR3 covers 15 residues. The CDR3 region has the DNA TGTGCCAGCAGCTTAGAACCGGGACAGGGGAGTGAGCAGTTCTTC. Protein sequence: CASSLEPGQGSEQFF.

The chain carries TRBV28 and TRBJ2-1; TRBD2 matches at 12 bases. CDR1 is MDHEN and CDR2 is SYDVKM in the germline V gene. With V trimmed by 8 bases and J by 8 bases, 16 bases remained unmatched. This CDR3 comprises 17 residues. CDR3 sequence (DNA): TGTGCCAGCGGAGGACTAGCGGGAAAATTAGGCTTCGATGAGCAGTTCTTC. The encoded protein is CASGGLAGKLGFDEQFF. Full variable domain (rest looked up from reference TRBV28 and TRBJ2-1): DVKVTQSSRYLVKRTGEKVFLECVQDMDHENMFWYRQDPGLGLRLIYFSYDVKMKEKGDIPEGYSVSREKKERFSLILESASTNQTSMYLCASGGLAGKLGFDEQFFGPGTRLTVL.

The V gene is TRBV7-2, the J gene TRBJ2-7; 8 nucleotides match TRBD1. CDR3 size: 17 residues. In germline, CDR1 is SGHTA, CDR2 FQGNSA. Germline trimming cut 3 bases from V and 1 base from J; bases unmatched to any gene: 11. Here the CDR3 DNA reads TGTGCCAGCAGCTTCGGATCCGGGACAGGCCTTTCCTACGAGCAGTACTTC. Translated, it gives CASSFGSGTGLSYEQYF.

CDR3 nucleotide sequence: TGTGCCAGCAGCGCGTGGTCGACTTTGGGCACTGAAGCTTTCTTT. This sequence encodes CASSAWSTLGTEAFF. The chain combines TRBV9 with TRBJ1-1; the D is unclear. CDR3 length equals 15 residues. Trimming pared 3 bases from V and 4 bases from J, leaving 16 bases between. Germline V gives CDR1 SGDLS, CDR2 YYNGEE.

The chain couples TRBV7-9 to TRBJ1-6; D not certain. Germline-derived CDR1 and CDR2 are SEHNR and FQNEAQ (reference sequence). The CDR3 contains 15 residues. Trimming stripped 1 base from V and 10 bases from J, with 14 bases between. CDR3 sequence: CASSLEFPAWSPLHF. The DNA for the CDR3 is TGTGCCAGCAGCTTAGAGTTCCCAGCGTGGTCACCCCTCCACTTT.

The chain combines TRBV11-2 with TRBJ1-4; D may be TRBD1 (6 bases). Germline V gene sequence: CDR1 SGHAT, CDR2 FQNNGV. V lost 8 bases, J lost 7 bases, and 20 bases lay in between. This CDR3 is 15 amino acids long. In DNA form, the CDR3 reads TGTGCCAGCCGGGGCCTTGGACAGCCGAGTGAAAAACTGTTTTTT. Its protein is CASRGLGQPSEKLFF.

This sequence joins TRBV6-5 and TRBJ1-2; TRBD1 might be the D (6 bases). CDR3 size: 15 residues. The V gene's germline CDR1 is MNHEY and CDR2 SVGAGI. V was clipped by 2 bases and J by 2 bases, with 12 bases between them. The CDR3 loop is CASSYRATGNYGYTF. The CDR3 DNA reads TGTGCCAGCAGTTACCGTGCGACAGGCAACTATGGCTACACCTTC.

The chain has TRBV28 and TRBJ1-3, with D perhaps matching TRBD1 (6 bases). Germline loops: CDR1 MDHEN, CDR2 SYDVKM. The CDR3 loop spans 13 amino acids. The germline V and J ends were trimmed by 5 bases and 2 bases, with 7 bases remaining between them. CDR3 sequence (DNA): TGTGCCAGCAGTCGGACAGCTGGAAACACCATATATTTT. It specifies CASSRTAGNTIYF.

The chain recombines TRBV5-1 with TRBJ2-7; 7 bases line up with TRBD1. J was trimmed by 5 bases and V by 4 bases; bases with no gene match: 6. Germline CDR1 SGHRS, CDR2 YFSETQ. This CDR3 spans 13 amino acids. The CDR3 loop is CASSVQGDDEQYF. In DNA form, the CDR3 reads TGCGCCAGCAGCGTCCAGGGGGACGACGAGCAGTACTTC.

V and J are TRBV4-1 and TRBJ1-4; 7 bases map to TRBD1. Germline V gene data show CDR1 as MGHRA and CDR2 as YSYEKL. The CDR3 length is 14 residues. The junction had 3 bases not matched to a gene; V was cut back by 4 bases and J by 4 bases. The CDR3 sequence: CASSLGQYNEKLFF. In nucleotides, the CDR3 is TGCGCCAGCAGCCTGGGACAGTATAATGAAAAACTGTTTTTT.

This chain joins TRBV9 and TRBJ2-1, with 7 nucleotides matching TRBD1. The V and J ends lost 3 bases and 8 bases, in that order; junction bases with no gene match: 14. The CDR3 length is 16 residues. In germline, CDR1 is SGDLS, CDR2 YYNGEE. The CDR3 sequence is CASSARQGRGVDEQFF. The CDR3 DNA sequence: TGTGCCAGCAGCGCCCGACAGGGACGGGGAGTCGATGAGCAGTTCTTC.

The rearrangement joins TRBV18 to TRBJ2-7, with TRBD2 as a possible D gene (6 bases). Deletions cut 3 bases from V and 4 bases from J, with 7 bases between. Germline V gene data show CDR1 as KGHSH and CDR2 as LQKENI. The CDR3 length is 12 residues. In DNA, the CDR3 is TGTGCCAGCTCACCGACTAGTTACGAGCAGTACTTC. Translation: CASSPTSYEQYF. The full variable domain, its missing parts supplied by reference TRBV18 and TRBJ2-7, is NAGVMQNPRHLVRRRGQEARLRCSPMKGHSHVYWYRQLPEEGLKFMVYLQKENIIDESGMPKERFSAEFPKEGPSILRIQQVVRGDSAAYFCASSPTSYEQYFGPGTRLTVT.

The CDR3 spells CAVTRDRGSPRDRREKLFF. DNA for the CDR3: TGTGCCGTCACCCGGGACAGGGGCAGCCCACGCGATCGGCGCGAAAAACTGTTTTTT. The genes are TRBV24-1 and TRBJ1-4; TRBD1 agrees at 10 bases. Trimming cost V 12 bases and J 8 bases; bases outside gene matches: 26. CDR3 length equals 19 residues. The germline CDR1 and CDR2 sequences are KGHDR and SFDVKD.

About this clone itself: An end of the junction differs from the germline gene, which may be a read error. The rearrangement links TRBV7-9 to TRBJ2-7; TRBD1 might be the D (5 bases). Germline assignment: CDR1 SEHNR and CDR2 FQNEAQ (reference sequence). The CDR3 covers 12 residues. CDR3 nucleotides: TGTGCCAGCAGTTTAGCCAAGGGGGAGCAGTACTTC. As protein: CASSLAKGEQYF.

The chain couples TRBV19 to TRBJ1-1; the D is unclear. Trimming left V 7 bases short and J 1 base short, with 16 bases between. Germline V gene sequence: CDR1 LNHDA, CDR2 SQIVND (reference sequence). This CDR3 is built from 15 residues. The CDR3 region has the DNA TGTGCCAGTAAGGGCGGAGGTAGGAGGAACACTGAAGCTTTCTTT. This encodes CASKGGGRRNTEAFF.

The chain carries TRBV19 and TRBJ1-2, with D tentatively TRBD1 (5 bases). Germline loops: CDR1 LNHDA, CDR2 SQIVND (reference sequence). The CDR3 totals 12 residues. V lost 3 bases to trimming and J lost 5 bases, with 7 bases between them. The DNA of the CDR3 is TGTGCCAGTAGTATGGGGCAATATGGCTACACCTTC. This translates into CASSMGQYGYTF.

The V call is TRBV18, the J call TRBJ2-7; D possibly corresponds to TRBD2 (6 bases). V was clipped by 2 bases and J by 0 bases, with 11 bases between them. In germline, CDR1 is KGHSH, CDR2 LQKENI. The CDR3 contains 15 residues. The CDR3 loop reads CASSPVEGSSYEQYF. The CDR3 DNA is TGTGCCAGCTCACCAGTGGAGGGGAGCTCCTACGAGCAGTACTTC.

The CDR3 bases are TGTGCCACCAGTAGCGGGGGACTGGGCACTGAAGCTTTCTTT. This translates into CATSSGGLGTEAFF. The rearrangement uses TRBV24-1 and TRBJ1-1; weak D call: TRBD1 (5 bases). From germline, CDR1 is KGHDR and CDR2 SFDVKD. The CDR3 has 14 amino acids. V lost 6 bases, J lost 4 bases, and 14 bases lay in between.

The CDR3 DNA follows: TGTGCCAGCAGCCCGTCGGCAGGGGGAAGCTATGGCTACACCTTC. Its translation is CASSPSAGGSYGYTF. The chain couples TRBV6-4 to TRBJ1-2, with 7 bases lining up with TRBD1. The CDR3 spans 15 residues. Germline values: CDR1 MRHNA, CDR2 SNTAGT. V shed 6 bases, J shed 4 bases, and the junction held 11 bases outside the gene matches.

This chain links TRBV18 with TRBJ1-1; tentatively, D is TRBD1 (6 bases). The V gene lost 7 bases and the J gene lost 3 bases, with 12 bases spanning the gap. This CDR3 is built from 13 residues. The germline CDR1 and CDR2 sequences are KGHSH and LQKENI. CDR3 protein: CASWPGEYTEAFF. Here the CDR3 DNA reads TGTGCCAGCTGGCCAGGGGAGTACACTGAAGCTTTCTTT. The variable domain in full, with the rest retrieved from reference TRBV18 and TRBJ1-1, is NAGVMQNPRHLVRRRGQEARLRCSPMKGHSHVYWYRQLPEEGLKFMVYLQKENIIDESGMPKERFSAEFPKEGPSILRIQQVVRGDSAAYFCASWPGEYTEAFFGQGTRLTVV.

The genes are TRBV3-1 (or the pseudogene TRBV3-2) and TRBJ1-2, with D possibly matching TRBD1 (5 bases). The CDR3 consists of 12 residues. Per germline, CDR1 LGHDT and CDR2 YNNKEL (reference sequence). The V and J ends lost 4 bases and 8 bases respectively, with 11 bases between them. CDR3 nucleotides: TGTGCCAGCAGCCCCGACAGCGGGGGCTACACCTTC. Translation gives CASSPDSGGYTF.

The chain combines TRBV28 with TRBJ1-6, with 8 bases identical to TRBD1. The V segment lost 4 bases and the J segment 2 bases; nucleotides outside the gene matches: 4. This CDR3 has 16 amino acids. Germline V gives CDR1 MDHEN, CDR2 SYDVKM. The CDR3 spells CASSSPGGTYNSPLHF. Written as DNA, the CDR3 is TGTGCCAGCAGTTCTCCAGGGGGCACCTATAATTCACCCCTCCACTTT.

The CDR3 DNA reads as TGTGCCAGCAGCTTAGCTTACTCTGGAAACACCATATATTTT. Its translation is CASSLAYSGNTIYF. V and J are TRBV7-8 and TRBJ1-3, with D uncertain. Between the trimmed V and J ends, which lost 0 bases and 0 bases, there was a span of 3 bases. CDR1 is SGHVS, CDR2 FQNEAQ, per germline. The CDR3 has 14 residues.

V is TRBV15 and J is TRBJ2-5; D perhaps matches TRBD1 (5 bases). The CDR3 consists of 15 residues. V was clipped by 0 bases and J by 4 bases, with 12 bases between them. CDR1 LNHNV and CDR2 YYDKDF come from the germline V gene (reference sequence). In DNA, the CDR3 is TGTGCCACCAGCAGAGAAGCAGGGCATCGAGAGACCCAGTACTTC. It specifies CATSREAGHRETQYF.